This TCR beta chain was identified in a study of T cells expressing NK-cell markers. Germline V gene sequence: CDR1 ENHRY, CDR2 SYGVKD. The CDR3 is 12 amino acids. TCRdb reprocessed the 5' RACE reads, with one entry per CDR3 protein and no DNA. The data show about 410,000 distinct CDR3 sequences, and the top ten clones hold around a tenth. The TCR was taken from a woman between 50 and 59 years old in good health. V gene TRBV10-3 combines with J gene TRBJ2-1; TCRdb designates TRBD1, a call that cannot be tested without DNA. The sequencing input was blood T cells: a sorted CD56 or NKG2C T cell subset, CD4+ or CD8+ T cells, or bulk PBMC T cells (not recorded which). CDR3 sequence: CATNDRGLEQFF.